Listed below are T cell receptor beta chains from one sample, sequenced in a study of T cell changes during pregnancy in multiple sclerosis. Clones were sequenced by immunoSEQ multiplex PCR, and TCRdb holds only the in-frame ones, with some missing. The repertoire holds about 36,000 clones, with approximately 92% as singletons. Input material: PBMCs (not recorded whether the cells were cultured). The receptor set was obtained from a female donor with multiple sclerosis, enrolled in a pregnancy study. Each CDR3 is given with its conserved first and last residue. D genes are given only for firm matches. Only part of the rows carry a size: once, few, many, or a class if the clone is expanded.

j_call: TRBJ2-2; d_call: TRBD1; clone_size: NA; v_call: TRBV6-4; cdr3_nt: TGTGCCAGCAGTCCCCAGGCCCAGGGGGCCGGGGAGCTGTTTTTT; cdr3_aa: CASSPQAQGAGELFF
j_call: TRBJ2-1; d_call: NA; clone_size: NA; v_call: TRBV30; cdr3_nt: TGTGCCTGGAGTCGGAATGAGCAGTTCTTC; cdr3_aa: CAWSRNEQFF
j_call: TRBJ2-1; d_call: NA; clone_size: NA; v_call: TRBV10-1; cdr3_nt: TGCGCCAGCAGTCTGGACCCAAACAATGAGCAGTTCTTC; cdr3_aa: CASSLDPNNEQFF
j_call: TRBJ2-5; d_call: TRBD2; clone_size: NA; v_call: TRBV7-2; cdr3_nt: TGTGCCAGCAGCCGACTAGCGGGGTACCAAGAGACCCAGTACTTC; cdr3_aa: CASSRLAGYQETQYF
j_call: TRBJ2-1; d_call: TRBD2; clone_size: NA; v_call: TRBV13; cdr3_nt: TGTGCCAGCAGCTTAGTAGCCAGCGGGAGTGTCTACAATGAGCAGTTCTTC; cdr3_aa: CASSLVASGSVYNEQFF
j_call: TRBJ2-2; d_call: NA; clone_size: NA; v_call: TRBV18; cdr3_nt: TGTGCCAGCTCTCCTGCAGTTAGAGTAAACACCGGGGAGCTGTTTTTT; cdr3_aa: CASSPAVRVNTGELFF
j_call: TRBJ2-7; d_call: TRBD1; clone_size: NA; v_call: TRBV28; cdr3_nt: TGTGCCACCTCGGGACAGGTGAGCGAGCAGTACTTC; cdr3_aa: CATSGQVSEQYF
j_call: TRBJ2-7; d_call: TRBD2; clone_size: NA; v_call: TRBV2; cdr3_nt: TGTGCCAGCAGACACGGACTAGCGGTTGAATACGAGCAGTACTTC; cdr3_aa: CASRHGLAVEYEQYF
j_call: TRBJ2-6; d_call: NA; clone_size: NA; v_call: TRBV19; cdr3_nt: TGTGCCAGTAGTAAAATCTTCTCTGGGGCCAACGTCCTGACTTTC; cdr3_aa: CASSKIFSGANVLTF
j_call: TRBJ1-5; d_call: NA; clone_size: NA; v_call: TRBV7-9; cdr3_nt: TGTGCCAGCAGCTCTGGGAATCAGCCCCAGCATTTT; cdr3_aa: CASSSGNQPQHF
j_call: TRBJ1-5; d_call: NA; clone_size: NA; v_call: TRBV11-1; cdr3_nt: TGTGCCAGCAGCTTAGGCATGGATCAGCCCCAGCATTTT; cdr3_aa: CASSLGMDQPQHF
j_call: TRBJ2-3; d_call: NA; clone_size: NA; v_call: TRBV6-5; cdr3_nt: TGTGCCAGCAGTCGGAGGGCCGACACAGATACGCAGTATTTT; cdr3_aa: CASSRRADTDTQYF
j_call: TRBJ2-1; d_call: TRBD2; clone_size: NA; v_call: TRBV5-1; cdr3_nt: TGCGCCAGCAGCATGGGACTAGCGGGGGCGGTCGTTTTACACCGAAATTACAATGAGCAGTTCTTC; cdr3_aa: CASSMGLAGAVVLHRNYNEQFF
j_call: TRBJ2-7; d_call: TRBD1; clone_size: NA; v_call: TRBV28; cdr3_nt: TGTGCCAGCTGTCCTGGGGACAGGGCCCACGAGCAGTACTTC; cdr3_aa: CASCPGDRAHEQYF
j_call: TRBJ2-2; d_call: NA; clone_size: once; v_call: TRBV27; cdr3_nt: TGTGCCAGCAGCCCTTATATAGACGGGGAGCTGTTTTTT; cdr3_aa: CASSPYIDGELFF
j_call: TRBJ1-1; d_call: NA; clone_size: once; v_call: TRBV10-1; cdr3_nt: TGCGCCAGCAGTGAGGTGCCTGAAAACACTGAAGCTTTCTTT; cdr3_aa: CASSEVPENTEAFF
j_call: TRBJ2-6; d_call: NA; clone_size: once; v_call: TRBV4-3; cdr3_nt: TGCGCCAGCAGCCCGTCCCCCCGCTCTGGGGCCAACGTCCTGACTTTC; cdr3_aa: CASSPSPRSGANVLTF
j_call: TRBJ2-7; d_call: NA; clone_size: NA; v_call: TRBV6-1; cdr3_nt: TGTGCCAGCATCAGGGGAGGGACAACCTACGAGCAGTACTTC; cdr3_aa: CASIRGGTTYEQYF
j_call: TRBJ2-1; d_call: NA; clone_size: NA; v_call: TRBV19; cdr3_nt: TGTGCCAGTAGTGGATTTGCAATCGGGACTGAGCAGTTCTTC; cdr3_aa: CASSGFAIGTEQFF
j_call: TRBJ2-1; d_call: TRBD2; clone_size: NA; v_call: TRBV6-5; cdr3_nt: TGTGCCAGCAGTTACTCGAGGCTAGCGGGCCATGAGCAGTTCTTC; cdr3_aa: CASSYSRLAGHEQFF
j_call: TRBJ1-1; d_call: NA; clone_size: NA; v_call: TRBV7-6; cdr3_nt: TGTGCCAGCAGTCAAGGGGCAGGCACTGAAGCTTTCTTT; cdr3_aa: CASSQGAGTEAFF
j_call: TRBJ1-1; d_call: NA; clone_size: few; v_call: TRBV30; cdr3_nt: TGTGCCTGGACCTCATCGGGGCCTGAAGCTTTCTTT; cdr3_aa: CAWTSSGPEAFF
j_call: TRBJ1-4; d_call: TRBD1; clone_size: NA; v_call: TRBV2; cdr3_nt: TGTGCCAGTACCCGACAGGGTCTTGCAACTAATGAAAAACTGTTTTTT; cdr3_aa: CASTRQGLATNEKLFF
j_call: TRBJ1-1; d_call: NA; clone_size: NA; v_call: TRBV11-1; cdr3_nt: TGTGCCAGCAGCGTTGGCTATAACACTGAAGCTTTCTTT; cdr3_aa: CASSVGYNTEAFF
j_call: TRBJ1-1; d_call: NA; clone_size: NA; v_call: TRBV18; cdr3_nt: TGTGCCAGCTCAGGGGCCCGGGGGGCCGGGAACACTGAAGCTTTCTTT; cdr3_aa: CASSGARGAGNTEAFF
j_call: TRBJ2-3; d_call: TRBD2; clone_size: NA; v_call: TRBV5-1; cdr3_nt: TGCGCCAGCAGCCGCGGGGGTTGGGACACAGATACGCAGTATTTT; cdr3_aa: CASSRGGWDTDTQYF
j_call: TRBJ1-2; d_call: NA; clone_size: NA; v_call: TRBV5-4; cdr3_nt: TGTGCCAGCAGCTTGGAAGGGGAACAGATCTATGGCTACACCTTC; cdr3_aa: CASSLEGEQIYGYTF
j_call: TRBJ2-1; d_call: TRBD2; clone_size: NA; v_call: TRBV4-1; cdr3_nt: TGCGCCAGCAGTATCCTAGCGGTTTCCAATGAGCAGTTCTTC; cdr3_aa: CASSILAVSNEQFF